This entry lists 29 T cell receptor beta chains sequenced from one sample in a study of blood T cell repertoires in COVID-19 (dated by TCRdb to the early 2020s). The protocol used for the library was the immunoSEQ multiplex PCR assay. Drawn from immuneACCESS, this table holds only the in-frame rearrangements with V and J called that TCRdb kept. Clones are partly lost; checked studies trace under half to an unresolved V gene and leave the rest unexplained. For this sample the table gives about 300,000 clones, of which about 89% were detected only once. The ten largest clonotypes hold 5% to 7% of the sample. The sample was peripheral blood. The receptors come from a man aged 18 to 35 who had recovered from COVID-19.

The genes are TRBV7-9 and TRBJ2-1, with TRBD1 matching over 7 bases. The CDR3 sequence is 16 residues long. The germline gives CDR1 SEHNR, CDR2 FQNEAQ (reference sequence). The V and J ends lost 4 bases and 9 bases, in that order; junction bases with no gene match: 15. This CDR3 is CASSSETGRYVIEQFF. The CDR3 coding sequence is TGTGCCAGCAGCTCAGAGACAGGGCGGTACGTGATTGAGCAGTTCTTC.

This sequence joins TRBV2 and TRBJ2-1, with 8 bases fitting TRBD2. The CDR3 runs to 16 residues. With 8 bases clipped from V and 0 bases from J, the junction kept 9 bases outside the gene matches. Germline assignment: CDR1 SNHLY and CDR2 FYNNEI. CDR3 sequence: CASELAAVSSYNEQFF. In DNA, the CDR3 is TGTGCCAGCGAACTAGCGGCTGTCAGCTCCTACAATGAGCAGTTCTTC.

The V call is TRBV21-1, the J call TRBJ1-2. TRBV21-1 is a recognized pseudogene. This CDR3 has 18 residues. The CDR3 loop reads CASRPLSAGGQGTYGYTF. The CDR3 nucleotides read TGTGCCAGCAGACCCTTGTCGGCCGGAGGGCAGGGTACCTATGGCTACACCTTC.

This sequence joins TRBV14 and TRBJ1-1; 8 bases align to TRBD1. CDR3 length: 13 amino acids. CDR1 and CDR2 (germline): SGHDN, FVKESK. Trimming removed 6 bases from V and 4 bases from J; junction bases left unmatched: 4. CDR3 protein: CASSSTGGTEAFF. CDR3 bases: TGTGCCAGCAGTTCTACAGGGGGCACTGAAGCTTTCTTT.

This chain links TRBV30 with TRBJ1-2; 7 nucleotides match TRBD1. With 2 bases clipped from V and 4 bases from J, the junction kept 7 bases outside the gene matches. Germline V gives CDR1 GTSNPN, CDR2 SVGIG (reference sequence). The CDR3 is 14 amino acids. CDR3 protein: CAWSRSWDSYGYTF. In nucleotides, the CDR3 is TGTGCCTGGAGTAGATCCTGGGACAGCTATGGCTACACCTTC.

The rearrangement uses TRBV27 and TRBJ2-3; D not resolved. V lost 2 bases, J lost 3 bases, and 9 bases lay in between. This CDR3 spans 14 amino acids. CDR1 and CDR2 from the germline V gene are MNHEY and SMNVEV (reference sequence). CDR3 amino acids: CASSLLAGTDTQYF. CDR3 coding DNA: TGTGCCAGCAGTTTACTGGCCGGGACAGATACGCAGTATTTT.

This clone was detected only a few times. The chain links TRBV6-2 or TRBV6-3 to TRBJ2-7; 7 bases are a match to TRBD1. This CDR3 is built from 12 residues. The V gene's germline CDR1 is MNHEY and CDR2 SVGEGT. The junction had 1 base not matched to a gene; V was cut back by 4 bases and J by 4 bases. In DNA, the CDR3 is TGTGCCAGCAGTTCACAGGGGTACGAGCAGTACTTC. Its protein product is CASSSQGYEQYF.

The V and J genes are TRBV18 and TRBJ2-1; no clear D. The CDR3 totals 11 residues. V was pared by 3 bases and J by 9 bases, with 6 bases between. Germline lookup yields CDR1 KGHSH and CDR2 LQKENI. The CDR3 DNA sequence: TGTGCCAGCTCACCCGGTGGTGAGCAGTTCTTC. It is translated as CASSPGGEQFF.

V and J are TRBV5-8 and TRBJ2-2; 8 bases match TRBD2. CDR1 is SGHTS, CDR2 YDEGEE, per germline. CDR3 size: 15 residues. V trimming: 5 bases; J trimming: 5 bases; junction bases outside the gene matches: 8. The CDR3 sequence is CASRYAGGGTGELFF. CDR3 nucleotide sequence: TGTGCCAGCAGATATGCGGGAGGAGGAACCGGGGAGCTGTTTTTT.

The rearrangement uses TRBV4-3 and TRBJ1-1; D possibly corresponds to TRBD1 (5 bases). V lost 7 bases to trimming and J lost 4 bases, with 16 bases between them. CDR1 LGHNA and CDR2 YSLEER come from the germline V gene. The CDR3 sequence is 14 residues long. This chain's CDR3 is CASNHGPGLTEAFF. The DNA of the CDR3 is TGCGCCAGCAATCACGGGCCAGGGCTCACTGAAGCTTTCTTT.

The CDR3 coding sequence is TGTGCCGCTAGTGGCCCGCGGAACACTGAAGCTTTCTTT. Its translation is CAASGPRNTEAFF. The chain uses TRBV12-3 or TRBV12-4 and TRBJ1-1, with unresolved D. The CDR3 runs to 13 residues. Trimming stripped 11 bases from V and 1 base from J, with 14 bases between.

The chain joins TRBV5-5 to TRBJ2-1; D may be TRBD2 (5 bases). V lost 0 bases and J 15 bases, leaving 25 bases between the germline ends. The length of the CDR3 is 16 residues. CDR1 is SGHKS, CDR2 YYEKEE, per germline (reference sequence). The CDR3 is CASSLADNLRGVSRFF. CDR3 bases: TGTGCCAGCAGCTTGGCCGACAACTTACGGGGAGTATCTCGGTTCTTC.

This chain links TRBV9 with TRBJ1-3, with D tentatively TRBD1 (6 bases). Germline V gene lookup returns CDR1 SGDLS and CDR2 YYNGEE. The CDR3 sequence is 14 residues long. V lost 7 bases, J lost 2 bases, and 13 bases lay in between. The CDR3 coding sequence is TGTGCCAGCGCCTCAGGGGAGACTGGAAACACCATATATTTT. Its protein product is CASASGETGNTIYF.

As concerns this clone: At one of its ends the junction is not consistent with the germline gene, which may arise from a read error. This rearrangement joins TRBV27 to TRBJ2-7; 7 nucleotides agree with TRBD1. The CDR3 sequence is 13 residues long. From germline, CDR1 is MNHEY and CDR2 SMNVEV (reference sequence). CDR3 coding DNA: TGTGCCAGCAGTATATCCGGGACAGCCGAGCAGTACTTC. Translating gives CASSISGTAEQYF.

The CDR3 nucleotides read TGTGCCAGCAGTTACGGACAGAGCTCCTACGAGCAGTACTTC. Amino acid sequence: CASSYGQSSYEQYF. This chain joins TRBV6-2 or TRBV6-3 and TRBJ2-7; D is possibly TRBD1 (6 bases). This CDR3 is built from 14 residues. The germline V gene has CDR1 MNHEY and CDR2 SVGEGT. Between the trimmed V and J ends, which lost 2 bases and 0 bases, there was a span of 8 bases.

This clone appeared a single time. J is TRBJ1-1 and V is TRBV11-1; D may be TRBD1 (5 bases). Germline V gene lookup returns CDR1 SGHAT and CDR2 FQDESV (reference sequence). The CDR3 has 12 residues. V dropped 4 bases and J dropped 4 bases, with 7 bases sitting between them. Here the CDR3 reads CASSSGGTEAFF. The CDR3 DNA sequence: TGTGCCAGCAGCTCCGGGGGCACTGAAGCTTTCTTT.

The chain joins TRBV5-1 to TRBJ2-3, with a tentative D call TRBD2 (5 bases). V lost 3 bases and J lost 4, with 15 bases in between. The CDR3 spans 15 residues. The V gene's germline CDR1 is SGHRS and CDR2 YFSETQ. Here the CDR3 reads CASSSGLAGSDTQYF. The CDR3 nucleotides are TGCGCCAGCAGCTCCGGACTCGCCGGATCAGATACGCAGTATTTT.

This CDR3 reads CASSLGRRDYGYTF. CDR3 coding DNA: TGCGCCAGCAGCCTGGGGAGGCGCGACTATGGCTACACCTTC. V and J are TRBV4-3 and TRBJ1-2; D is uncertain. The CDR3 is 14 amino acids. Germline V gene lookup returns CDR1 LGHNA and CDR2 YSLEER. The V end lost 4 bases, the J end lost 3 bases, and 12 bases lay between the germline ends.

V and J are TRBV19 and TRBJ2-3, with 11 positions matching TRBD2. Trimming at V came to 6 bases and at J to 5 bases, leaving 13 bases not matched to a gene. Germline CDR1 LNHDA, CDR2 SQIVND (reference sequence). CDR3 size: 17 residues. CDR3 sequence: CASSLGSGGELGDTQYF. The CDR3 DNA reads as TGTGCCAGTAGCTTGGGTAGCGGGGGGGAACTGGGAGATACGCAGTATTTT. Looking up the rest from reference TRBV19 and TRBJ2-3 gives the full variable domain: DGGITQSPKYLFRKEGQNVTLSCEQNLNHDAMYWYRQDPGQGLRLIYYSQIVNDFQKGDIAEGYSVSREKKESFPLTVTSAQKNPTAFYLCASSLGSGGELGDTQYFGPGTRLTVL.

This chain joins TRBV14 and TRBJ2-7; 11 bases match TRBD2. V was pared by 6 bases and J by 4 bases, with 8 bases of the junction left unmatched. Germline V gives CDR1 SGHDN, CDR2 FVKESK. This CDR3 spans 15 amino acids. CDR3 in DNA: TGTGCCAGCAGGACCGGGACTAGCGGTTTATACGAGCAGTACTTC. Translation gives CASRTGTSGLYEQYF.

V usage is TRBV7-6 and J usage is TRBJ2-7; D call uncertain. The CDR3 runs 15 residues. The V end was cut by 1 base, the J end by 2 bases, with 12 bases between. Germline V CDR1 and CDR2: SGHVS, FNYEAQ. CDR3 sequence (DNA): TGTGCCAGCAGCTTAGAATCTGCGCCTGCCTACGAGCAGTACTTC. Protein sequence: CASSLESAPAYEQYF.

The rearrangement joins TRBV11-2 to TRBJ1-1; 9 bases line up with TRBD1. CDR1 is SGHAT and CDR2 is FQNNGV in the germline V gene. This CDR3 has 14 amino acids. V dropped 6 bases and J dropped 5; count of bases not matched to a gene: 7. This CDR3 reads CASSFDRGGTEAFF. Written as DNA, the CDR3 is TGTGCCAGCAGTTTCGACAGGGGGGGTACTGAAGCTTTCTTT.

This chain connects TRBV5-6 to TRBJ2-2; 7 nucleotides agree with TRBD1. This CDR3 spans 16 amino acids. J lost 4 bases, V lost 4 bases, and 10 bases had no gene match. Germline V lookup: CDR1 SGHDT, CDR2 YYEEEE. The CDR3 coding sequence is TGTGCCAGCAGCCCCCCGACAGGGCCAGTCACCGGGGAGCTGTTTTTT. It translates to CASSPPTGPVTGELFF.

V is TRBV13 and J is TRBJ1-5; TRBD1 matches 10 bases. Germline CDR1 reads PRHDT; CDR2 reads FYEKMQ (reference sequence). The CDR3 contains 15 residues. V gave up 4 bases and J gave up 2 bases; unmatched junction bases: 2. CDR3 region: CASSYGTGGNQPQHF. For the CDR3, the DNA is TGTGCCAGCAGCTACGGGACAGGGGGCAATCAGCCCCAGCATTTT. Full variable domain (missing parts from reference TRBV13 and TRBJ1-5): AAGVIQSPRHLIKEKRETATLKCYPIPRHDTVYWYQQGPGQDPQFLISFYEKMQSDKGSIPDRFSAQQFSDYHSELNMSSLELGDSALYFCASSYGTGGNQPQHFGDGTRLSIL.

This rearrangement joins TRBV7-2 to TRBJ1-6; 9 nucleotides agree with TRBD1. V lost 4 bases, J lost 7 bases, and 11 bases stayed unmatched. The CDR3 length is 17 residues. From germline, CDR1 is SGHTA and CDR2 FQGNSA. CDR3 residues: CASSSLRQGGYNSPLHF. In nucleotides, the CDR3 is TGTGCCAGCAGCTCCCTACGACAGGGGGGATACAATTCACCCCTCCACTTT.

V is TRBV19 and J is TRBJ2-5, with TRBD1 identical over 10 bases. CDR1 and CDR2 from the germline V gene are LNHDA and SQIVND (reference sequence). Trimming removed 8 bases from V and 5 bases from J; junction bases left unmatched: 8. The CDR3 spans 14 residues. The CDR3 nucleotides are TGTGCCAGTCACCCGGGACAGGGGCGGGAGACCCAGTACTTC. As protein: CASHPGQGRETQYF.

CDR3 nucleotide sequence: TGTGCCAGCAGCCAAGGCCGACAACATAACACTGAAGCTTTCTTT. Protein: CASSQGRQHNTEAFF. The chain has TRBV3-1 (or the pseudogene TRBV3-2) and TRBJ1-1; D not resolved. Trimming stripped 1 base from V and 2 bases from J, with 11 bases between. This CDR3 comprises 15 residues. Germline CDR1 reads LGHDT; CDR2 reads YNNKEL (reference sequence).

The table lists this clone with a few counts. The V and J genes are TRBV5-1 and TRBJ2-1; TRBD2 matches 10 bases. CDR3 length: 16 amino acids. With V trimmed by 0 bases and J by 4 bases, 4 bases remained unmatched. Looked up from germline, CDR1 is SGHRS and CDR2 is YFSETQ. The CDR3 DNA follows: TGCGCCAGCAGCTTGGGTGGGACTAGCGCTTACAATGAGCAGTTCTTC. It translates to CASSLGGTSAYNEQFF.

The chain combines TRBV6-5 with TRBJ1-1; 7 positions agree with TRBD1. Germline V gene lookup returns CDR1 MNHEY and CDR2 SVGAGI. V shed 4 bases, J shed 0 bases, and the junction held 2 bases outside the gene matches. The CDR3 is 14 residues long. The DNA of the CDR3 is TGTGCCAGCAGTTTGGACAGGATGAACACTGAAGCTTTCTTT. As protein: CASSLDRMNTEAFF.